These T cell receptor beta chains were read from a single sample in a study of shared clonotypes between healthy human individuals. Measured with immunoSEQ multiplex PCR; TCRdb has only the in-frame clones, and not every one. The sample records fewer than 3 million clones, approximately 90% being singletons. Sequencing was carried out using naive CD4+ T cells from PBMCs. Receptors were obtained from a man in his late teens or twenties in good health. Some clones in this sample may be carry-over from other donors' samples. CDR3s include the opening cysteine and the closing phenylalanine or tryptophan.

V gene: TRBV19; CDR3 protein: CASSATSGRKQYF
V gene: TRBV18; CDR3 protein: CASSKQGAEQFF
V gene: TRBV28; CDR3 protein: CASRVQQTTEAFF
V gene: TRBV15; CDR3 protein: CATSRDRLPDTQYF
V gene: TRBV9; CDR3 protein: CASSVTSGIYNEQFF
V gene: TRBV9; CDR3 protein: CASSPRTSGSYEQYF
V gene: TRBV30; CDR3 protein: CAWTVGRGTYEQYF
V gene: TRBV6-1; CDR3 protein: CASEWRGARETQYF
V gene: TRBV11-2; CDR3 protein: CASSLGPGATNEKLFF
V gene: TRBV5-1; CDR3 protein: CASSLAGGGDEQFF
V gene: TRBV28; CDR3 protein: CASSYTTGGTYEQYF
V gene: TRBV2; CDR3 protein: CASNQDRGLEQYF
V gene: TRBV6-5; CDR3 protein: CAASGRNTGELFF
V gene: TRBV6-5; CDR3 protein: CASSSSGREQFF
V gene: TRBV4-1; CDR3 protein: CASSHPAGGRFNEQFF
V gene: TRBV2; CDR3 protein: CASSAGGQGYYEQYF
V gene: TRBV19; CDR3 protein: CASSSGQPSYNEQFF
V gene: TRBV25-1; CDR3 protein: CASSDRNNQPQHF
V gene: TRBV9; CDR3 protein: CASSPRDSLTREQYF
V gene: TRBV2; CDR3 protein: CASSFPETQYF
V gene: TRBV5-4; CDR3 protein: CASSLGTGVPYNEQFF
V gene: TRBV6-6; CDR3 protein: CASSPKRESSYEQYF
V gene: TRBV28; CDR3 protein: CASSAGSSQRAQYF
V gene: TRBV9; CDR3 protein: CASSARILLGNTQYF
V gene: TRBV9; CDR3 protein: CASSARVAGVGNTIYF
V gene: TRBV9; CDR3 protein: CASSVGRGTGISYEQYF
V gene: TRBV6-5; CDR3 protein: CATGFGPLTDTQYF
V gene: TRBV1; CDR3 protein: CTSSPLRRAGISGRVATYEQYF
V gene: TRBV5-1; CDR3 protein: CASSLATGLETQYF
V gene: TRBV19; CDR3 protein: CASSITRQAEQYF